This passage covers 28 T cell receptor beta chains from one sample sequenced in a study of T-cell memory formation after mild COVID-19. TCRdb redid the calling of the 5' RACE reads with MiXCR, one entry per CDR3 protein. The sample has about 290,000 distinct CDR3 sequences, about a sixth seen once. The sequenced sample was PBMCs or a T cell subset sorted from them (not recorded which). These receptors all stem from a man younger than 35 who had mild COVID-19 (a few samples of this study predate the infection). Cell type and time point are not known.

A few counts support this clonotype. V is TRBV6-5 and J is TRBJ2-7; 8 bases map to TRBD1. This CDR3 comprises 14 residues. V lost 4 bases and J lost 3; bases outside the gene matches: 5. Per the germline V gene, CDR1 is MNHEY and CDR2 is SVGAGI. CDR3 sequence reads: CASSWGQAVYEQYF. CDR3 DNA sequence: TGTGCCAGCAGTTGGGGACAGGCCGTCTACGAGCAGTACTTC.

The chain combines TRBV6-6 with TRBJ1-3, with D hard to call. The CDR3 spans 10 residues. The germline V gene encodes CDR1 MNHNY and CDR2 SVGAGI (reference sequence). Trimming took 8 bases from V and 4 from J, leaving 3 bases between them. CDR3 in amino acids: CASQGNTIYF. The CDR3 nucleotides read TGTGCCAGCCAGGGAAACACCATATATTTT.

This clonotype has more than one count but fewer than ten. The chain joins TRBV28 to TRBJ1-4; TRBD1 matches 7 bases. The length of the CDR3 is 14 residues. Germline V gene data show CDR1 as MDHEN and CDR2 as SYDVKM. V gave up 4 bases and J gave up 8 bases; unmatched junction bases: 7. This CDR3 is CASSSRTGREKLFF. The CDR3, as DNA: TGTGCCAGCAGTTCCAGGACAGGTCGCGAAAAACTGTTTTTT.

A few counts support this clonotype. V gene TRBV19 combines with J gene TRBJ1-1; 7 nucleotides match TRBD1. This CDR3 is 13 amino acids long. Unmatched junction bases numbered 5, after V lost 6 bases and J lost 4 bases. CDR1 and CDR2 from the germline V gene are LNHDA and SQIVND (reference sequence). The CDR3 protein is CASSSTGATEAFF. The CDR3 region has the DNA TGTGCCAGTAGCTCTACAGGGGCCACTGAAGCTTTCTTT.

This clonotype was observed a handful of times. The CDR3 region has the DNA TGTGCCACCAGTGACTCACCCCGAGCTAACTATGGCTACACCTTC. It specifies CATSDSPRANYGYTF. The genes are TRBV24-1 and TRBJ1-2; D call uncertain. The CDR3 consists of 15 residues. CDR1 KGHDR and CDR2 SFDVKD come from the germline V gene. V was cut by 4 bases and J by 0 bases, with 11 bases left in between.

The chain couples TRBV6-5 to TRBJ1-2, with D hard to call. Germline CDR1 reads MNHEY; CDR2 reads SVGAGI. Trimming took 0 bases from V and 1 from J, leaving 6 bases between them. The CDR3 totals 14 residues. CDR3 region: CASSYSEVNYGYTF. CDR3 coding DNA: TGTGCCAGCAGTTACTCCGAGGTTAACTATGGCTACACCTTC.

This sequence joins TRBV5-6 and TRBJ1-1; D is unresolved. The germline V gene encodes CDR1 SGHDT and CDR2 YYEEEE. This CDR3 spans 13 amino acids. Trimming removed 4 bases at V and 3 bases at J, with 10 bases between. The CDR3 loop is CASSPGSHTEAFF. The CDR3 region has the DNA TGTGCCAGCAGCCCGGGATCCCACACTGAAGCTTTCTTT.

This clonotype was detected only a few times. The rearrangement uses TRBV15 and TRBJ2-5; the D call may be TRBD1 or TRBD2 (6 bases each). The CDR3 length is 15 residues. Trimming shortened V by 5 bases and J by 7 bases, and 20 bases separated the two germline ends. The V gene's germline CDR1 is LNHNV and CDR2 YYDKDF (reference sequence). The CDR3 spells CATSPQVPGARTQYF. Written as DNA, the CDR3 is TGTGCCACCAGCCCTCAGGTCCCGGGGGCACGGACCCAGTACTTC.

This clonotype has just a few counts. CDR3 DNA sequence: TGTGCCAGCAGCTTAGTCGGGGTGGTGGCCATTGAGCAGTTCTTC. Translated: CASSLVGVVAIEQFF. V usage is TRBV7-2 and J usage is TRBJ2-1; tentative D call: TRBD2 (5 bases). The ends were cut back, 1 base at V and 9 bases at J, with 16 bases in the middle. The CDR3 contains 15 residues. Germline V gene lookup returns CDR1 SGHTA and CDR2 FQGNSA.

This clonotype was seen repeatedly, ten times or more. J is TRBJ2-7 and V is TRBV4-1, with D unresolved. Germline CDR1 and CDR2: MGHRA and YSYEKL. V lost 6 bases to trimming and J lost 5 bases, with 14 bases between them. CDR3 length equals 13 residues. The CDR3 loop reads CASRSQTWDEQYF. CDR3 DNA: TGCGCCAGCAGGTCTCAAACTTGGGACGAGCAGTACTTC.

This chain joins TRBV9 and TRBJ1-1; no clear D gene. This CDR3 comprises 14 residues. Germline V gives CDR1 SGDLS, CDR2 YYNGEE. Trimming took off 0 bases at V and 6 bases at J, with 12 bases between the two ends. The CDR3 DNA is TGTGCCAGCAGCGTAGATGTGGATGCAGCTGAAGCTTTCTTT. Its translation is CASSVDVDAAEAFF.

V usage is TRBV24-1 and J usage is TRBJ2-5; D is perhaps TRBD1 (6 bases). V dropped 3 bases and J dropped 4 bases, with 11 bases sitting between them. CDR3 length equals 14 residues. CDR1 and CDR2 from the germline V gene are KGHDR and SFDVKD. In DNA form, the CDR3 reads TGTGCCACCAGTGATCACAGGGTTGGAGAGACCCAGTACTTC. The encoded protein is CATSDHRVGETQYF.

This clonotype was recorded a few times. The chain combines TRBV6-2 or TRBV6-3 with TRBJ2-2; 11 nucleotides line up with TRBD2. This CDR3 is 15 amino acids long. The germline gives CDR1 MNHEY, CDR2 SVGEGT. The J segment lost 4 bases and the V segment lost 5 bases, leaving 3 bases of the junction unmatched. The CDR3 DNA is TGTGCCAGCAGTGGGACTAGCGGTGGCACCGGGGAGCTGTTTTTT. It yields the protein CASSGTSGGTGELFF.

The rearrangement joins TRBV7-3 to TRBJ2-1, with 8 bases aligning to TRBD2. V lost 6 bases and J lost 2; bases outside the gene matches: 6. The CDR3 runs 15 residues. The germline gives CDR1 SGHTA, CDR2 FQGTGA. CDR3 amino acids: CASSVSGATYNEQFF. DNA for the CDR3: TGTGCCAGCAGTGTTAGCGGGGCTACCTACAATGAGCAGTTCTTC.

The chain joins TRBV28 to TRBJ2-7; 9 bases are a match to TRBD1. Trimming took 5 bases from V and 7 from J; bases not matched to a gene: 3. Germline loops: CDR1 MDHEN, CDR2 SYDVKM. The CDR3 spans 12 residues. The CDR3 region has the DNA TGTGCCAGCAGTACAGGGGGCTGGGAGCAGTACGTC. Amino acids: CASSTGGWEQYV.

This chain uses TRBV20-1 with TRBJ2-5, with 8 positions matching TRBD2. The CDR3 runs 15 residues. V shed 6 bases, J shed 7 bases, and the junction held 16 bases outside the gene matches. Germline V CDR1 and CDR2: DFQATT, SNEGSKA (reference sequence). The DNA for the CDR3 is TGCAGTGCCCGTCTTAAGCGGGGGCACTCGGGGACCCAGTACTTC. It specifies CSARLKRGHSGTQYF.

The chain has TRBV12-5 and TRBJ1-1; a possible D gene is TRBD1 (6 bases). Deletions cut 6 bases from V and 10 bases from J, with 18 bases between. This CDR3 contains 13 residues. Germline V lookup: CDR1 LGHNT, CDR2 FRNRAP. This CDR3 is CASGDSGEFGAFF. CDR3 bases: TGTGCTAGTGGCGACTCAGGGGAATTCGGAGCTTTCTTT.

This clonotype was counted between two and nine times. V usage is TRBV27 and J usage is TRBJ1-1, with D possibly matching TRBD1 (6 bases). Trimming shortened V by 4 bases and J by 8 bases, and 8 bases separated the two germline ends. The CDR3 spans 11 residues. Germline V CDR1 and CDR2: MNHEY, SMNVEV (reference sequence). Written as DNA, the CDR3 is TGTGCCAGCAGTTCCGGACAGGAAGCTTTCTTT. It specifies CASSSGQEAFF.

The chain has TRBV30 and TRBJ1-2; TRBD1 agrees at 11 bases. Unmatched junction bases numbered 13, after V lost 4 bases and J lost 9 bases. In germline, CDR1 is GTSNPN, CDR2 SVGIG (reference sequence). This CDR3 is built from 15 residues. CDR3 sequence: CAWTNSGQGAYRYTF. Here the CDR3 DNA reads TGTGCCTGGACCAACTCCGGACAGGGGGCTTATCGCTACACCTTC.

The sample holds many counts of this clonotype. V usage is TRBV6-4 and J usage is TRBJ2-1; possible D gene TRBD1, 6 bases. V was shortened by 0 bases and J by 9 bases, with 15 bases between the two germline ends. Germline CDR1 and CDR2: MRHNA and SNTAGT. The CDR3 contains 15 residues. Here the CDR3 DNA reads TGTGCCAGCAGTGACTCATCAGGGGCGGTGAGTGAGCAGTTCTTC. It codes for CASSDSSGAVSEQFF.

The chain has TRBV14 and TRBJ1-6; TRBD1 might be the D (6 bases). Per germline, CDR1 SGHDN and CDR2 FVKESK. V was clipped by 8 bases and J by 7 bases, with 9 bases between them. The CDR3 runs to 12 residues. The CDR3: CASFTGNSPLHF. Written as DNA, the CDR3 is TGTGCCAGCTTCACAGGGAATTCACCCCTCCACTTT.

The chain's CDR3 is CASSTGTAVSNTEAFF. The CDR3 DNA is TGTGCCAGCAGTACCGGGACAGCCGTTTCCAACACTGAAGCTTTCTTT. The chain has TRBV7-2 and TRBJ1-1; TRBD1 agrees at 7 bases. CDR1 SGHTA and CDR2 FQGNSA come from the germline V gene. The CDR3 length is 16 residues. With V trimmed by 6 bases and J by 2 bases, 12 bases remained unmatched.

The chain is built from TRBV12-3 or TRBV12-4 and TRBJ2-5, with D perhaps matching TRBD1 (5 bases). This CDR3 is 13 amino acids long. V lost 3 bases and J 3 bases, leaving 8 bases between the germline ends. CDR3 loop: CASSFAGKETQYF. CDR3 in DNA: TGTGCCAGCAGTTTCGCAGGGAAAGAGACCCAGTACTTC.

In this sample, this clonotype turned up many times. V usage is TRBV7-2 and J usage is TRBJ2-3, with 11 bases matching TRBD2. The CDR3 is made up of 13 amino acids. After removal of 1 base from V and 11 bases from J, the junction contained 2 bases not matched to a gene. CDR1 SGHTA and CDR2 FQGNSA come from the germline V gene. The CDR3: CASSLGLAGKQYF. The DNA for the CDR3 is TGTGCCAGCAGCTTAGGACTAGCGGGGAAGCAGTATTTT. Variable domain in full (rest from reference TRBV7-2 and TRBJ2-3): GAGVSQSPSNKVTEKGKDVELRCDPISGHTALYWYRQSLGQGLEFLIYFQGNSAPDKSGLPSDRFSAERTGGSVSTLTIQRTQQEDSAVYLCASSLGLAGKQYFGPGTRLTVL.

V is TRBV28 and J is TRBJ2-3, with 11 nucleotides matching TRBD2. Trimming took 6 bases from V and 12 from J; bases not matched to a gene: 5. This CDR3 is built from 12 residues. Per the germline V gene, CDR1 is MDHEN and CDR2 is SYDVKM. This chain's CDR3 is CASSLAGGPQYF. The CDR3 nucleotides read TGTGCCAGCAGCTTAGCGGGGGGGCCTCAGTATTTT.

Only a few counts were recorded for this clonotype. As DNA, the CDR3 is TGTGCCAGCCTAGCGGGGGGCGAAGAGACCCAGTACTTC. Translating it yields CASLAGGEETQYF. The chain joins TRBV2 to TRBJ2-5; 11 positions agree with TRBD2. Germline values: CDR1 SNHLY, CDR2 FYNNEI. This CDR3 has 13 amino acids. Germline trimming cut 8 bases from V and 3 bases from J; bases unmatched to any gene: 2. The variable domain in full, completed from reference TRBV2 and TRBJ2-5, reads EPEVTQTPSHQVTQMGQEVILRCVPISNHLYFYWYRQILGQKVEFLVSFYNNEISEKSEIFDDQFSVERPDGSNFTLKIRSTKLEDSAMYFCASLAGGEETQYFGPGTRLLVL.

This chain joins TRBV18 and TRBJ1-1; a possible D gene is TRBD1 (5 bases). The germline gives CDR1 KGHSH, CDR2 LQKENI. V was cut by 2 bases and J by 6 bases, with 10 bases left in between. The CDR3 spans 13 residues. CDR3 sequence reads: CASSPLGTSEAFF. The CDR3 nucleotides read TGTGCCAGCTCACCATTGGGGACCTCTGAAGCTTTCTTT.

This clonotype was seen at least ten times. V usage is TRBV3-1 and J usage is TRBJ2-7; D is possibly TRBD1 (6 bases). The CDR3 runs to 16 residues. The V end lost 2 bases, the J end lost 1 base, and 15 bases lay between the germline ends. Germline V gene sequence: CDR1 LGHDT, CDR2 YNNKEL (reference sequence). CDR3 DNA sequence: TGTGCCAGCAGCCAATACAATCTCAGGGGATCCTACGAGCAGTACTTC. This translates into CASSQYNLRGSYEQYF.